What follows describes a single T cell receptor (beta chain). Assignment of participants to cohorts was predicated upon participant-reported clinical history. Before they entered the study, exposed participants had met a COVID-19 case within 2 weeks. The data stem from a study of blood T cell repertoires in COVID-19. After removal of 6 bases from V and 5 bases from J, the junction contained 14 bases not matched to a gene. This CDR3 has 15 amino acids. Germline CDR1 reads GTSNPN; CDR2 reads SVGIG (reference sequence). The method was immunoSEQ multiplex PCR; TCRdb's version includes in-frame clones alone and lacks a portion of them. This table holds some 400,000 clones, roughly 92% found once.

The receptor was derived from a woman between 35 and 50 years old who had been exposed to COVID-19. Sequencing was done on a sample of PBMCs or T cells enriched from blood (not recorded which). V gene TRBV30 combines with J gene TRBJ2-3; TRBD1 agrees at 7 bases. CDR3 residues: CACHFQGGLLDTQYF. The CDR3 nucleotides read TGTGCCTGCCACTTTCAAGGGGGCTTATTAGATACGCAGTATTTT.